The 32 T cell receptor beta chains in this list originate from one sample, sequenced in a study of T cell responses to AZD1222 COVID-19 vaccine. Produced via immunoSEQ multiplex PCR; TCRdb's table is partial and in-frame only. The sample yields about 120,000 clones, around 89% seen once. Sequenced material: peripheral blood, taken 28 days after the second AZD1222 dose. The origin of the receptors is an adult who received the AZD1222 COVID-19 vaccine.

The chain is built from TRBV19 and TRBJ2-2, with 8 bases lining up with TRBD1. V lost 3 bases and J lost 2; bases outside the gene matches: 2. Germline V CDR1 and CDR2: LNHDA, SQIVND (reference sequence). The CDR3 runs 15 residues. The DNA of the CDR3 is TGTGCCAGTAGTATGGGGACAGGCAACACCGGGGAGCTGTTTTTT. Amino acids: CASSMGTGNTGELFF.

V gene TRBV3-1 (or the pseudogene TRBV3-2) combines with J gene TRBJ1-3; no definite D call. Trimming shortened V by 4 bases and J by 0 bases, and 7 bases separated the two germline ends. The CDR3 is 14 amino acids. Germline lookup yields CDR1 LGHDT and CDR2 YNNKEL (reference sequence). CDR3 bases: TGTGCCAGCAGCCCCACCCACTCTGGAAACACCATATATTTT. Translated: CASSPTHSGNTIYF.

The rearrangement joins TRBV11-2 to TRBJ2-5; D remains ambiguous. Trimming pared 0 bases from V and 2 bases from J, leaving 16 bases between. Looked up from germline, CDR1 is SGHAT and CDR2 is FQNNGV. This CDR3 is built from 17 residues. The CDR3: CASSLDKRARPQETQYF. The CDR3 DNA is TGTGCCAGCAGCTTAGATAAACGGGCGCGACCTCAAGAGACCCAGTACTTC. The full variable domain, its missing parts supplied by reference TRBV11-2 and TRBJ2-5, is EAGVAQSPRYKIIEKRQSVAFWCNPISGHATLYWYQQILGQGPKLLIQFQNNGVVDDSQLPKDRFSAERLKGVDSTLKIQPAKLEDSAVYLCASSLDKRARPQETQYFGPGTRLLVL.

V usage is TRBV7-3 and J usage is TRBJ1-2, with 9 bases lining up with TRBD1. The V gene's germline CDR1 is SGHTA and CDR2 FQGTGA. The V and J ends lost 5 bases and 1 base, in that order; junction bases with no gene match: 8. The CDR3 consists of 16 residues. The CDR3 DNA is TGTGCCAGCAGCCCCCAGCCGGGACAGGGTAACTATGGCTACACCTTC. It is translated as CASSPQPGQGNYGYTF.

DNA for the CDR3: TGTGCCACCGGACAGGGTGCGAACACTGAAGCTTTCTTT. Protein: CATGQGANTEAFF. V gene TRBV24-1 combines with J gene TRBJ1-1; 8 bases are a match to TRBD1. The length of the CDR3 is 13 residues. Germline V lookup: CDR1 KGHDR, CDR2 SFDVKD. J lost 1 base, V lost 9 bases, and 3 bases had no gene match.

The chain has TRBV20-1 and TRBJ2-7; 7 bases map to TRBD2. Losses at the gene ends were 6 bases for V and 3 bases for J; bases not matched to a gene: 2. The CDR3 has 11 amino acids. Germline CDR1 and CDR2: DFQATT and SNEGSKA (reference sequence). This CDR3 is CSAGGLYEQYF. CDR3 nucleotides: TGCAGTGCGGGAGGGCTCTACGAGCAGTACTTC.

The V gene is TRBV6-5, the J gene TRBJ2-7, with a tentative D call TRBD1 (6 bases). The germline V gene has CDR1 MNHEY and CDR2 SVGAGI. The CDR3 has 15 residues. Trimming removed 6 bases from V and 3 bases from J, with 18 bases in between. This chain's CDR3 is CASRSPGTRNYEQYF. The CDR3 region has the DNA TGTGCCAGCAGATCGCCCGGGACAAGGAACTACGAGCAGTACTTC.

The chain recombines TRBV3-1 (or the pseudogene TRBV3-2) with TRBJ1-1; D remains ambiguous. The CDR3 spans 13 residues. V was cut by 7 bases and J by 0 bases, with 9 bases left in between. CDR1 is LGHDT, CDR2 YNNKEL, per germline (reference sequence). In DNA, the CDR3 is TGTGCCAGCACCCTTTCTTTGAACACTGAAGCTTTCTTT. Its protein product is CASTLSLNTEAFF.

The chain couples TRBV6-2 or TRBV6-3 to TRBJ1-5, with D perhaps matching TRBD1 (5 bases). Germline CDR1 MNHEY, CDR2 SVGEGT. Trimming pared 5 bases from V and 2 bases from J, leaving 13 bases between. The CDR3 loop spans 15 amino acids. The CDR3 DNA reads TGTGCCAGCAGTCCCCCCGTGGGGGGCAATCAGCCCCAGCATTTT. Amino acids: CASSPPVGGNQPQHF.

In the case of this clone: The junction does not match germline at one end; this may be a read error. The rearrangement links TRBV7-7 to TRBJ2-5; the D gene is possibly TRBD2 (6 bases). The germline V gene has CDR1 SSHAT and CDR2 FNYEAQ (reference sequence). The CDR3 contains 17 residues. CDR3: CASSLGLGGASGETQYF. In DNA, the CDR3 is TGTGCTAGCAGCTTAGGGTTAGGCGGGGCTTCAGGAGAGACCCAGTACTTC.

The chain links TRBV19 to TRBJ2-2; no reliable D call. The V end was cut by 10 bases, the J end by 2 bases, with 17 bases between. From germline, CDR1 is LNHDA and CDR2 SQIVND (reference sequence). This CDR3 region has 15 residues. CDR3 region: CATSLDQENTGELFF. The CDR3 region has the DNA TGTGCCACCTCCCTTGACCAGGAAAACACCGGGGAGCTGTTTTTT.

This sequence joins TRBV19 and TRBJ1-1; a weak D match, TRBD1 (5 bases). Germline V gene data show CDR1 as LNHDA and CDR2 as SQIVND (reference sequence). V lost 11 bases and J 0 bases, leaving 13 bases between the germline ends. The CDR3 consists of 13 residues. CDR3 DNA: TGTGCCGCCTCGGACATCATGAACACTGAAGCTTTCTTT. As protein: CAASDIMNTEAFF. The full variable domain, in which reference TRBV19 and TRBJ1-1 provide the parts outside the CDR3, is DGGITQSPKYLFRKEGQNVTLSCEQNLNHDAMYWYRQDPGQGLRLIYYSQIVNDFQKGDIAEGYSVSREKKESFPLTVTSAQKNPTAFYLCAASDIMNTEAFFGQGTRLTVV.

This clone occurred once. The rearrangement uses TRBV27 and TRBJ1-6; D uncertain. Germline V CDR1 and CDR2: MNHEY, SMNVEV (reference sequence). The V end was cut by 1 base, the J end by 3 bases, with 4 bases between. CDR3 length: 14 residues. The CDR3 DNA follows: TGTGCCAGCAGTTTATGGGACTATAATTCACCCCTCCACTTT. This translates into CASSLWDYNSPLHF.

Only a few counts were recorded for this clone. The J gene is TRBJ1-1, the V gene TRBV19; D call uncertain. The CDR3 consists of 11 residues. Per the germline V gene, CDR1 is LNHDA and CDR2 is SQIVND (reference sequence). Trimming pared 1 base from V and 10 bases from J, leaving 7 bases between. In DNA form, the CDR3 reads TGTGCCAGTAGTATAGGAGCGAGAGCTTTCTTT. It yields the protein CASSIGARAFF.

The chain joins TRBV19 to TRBJ1-5; perhaps TRBD1 as D (5 bases). Between the trimmed V and J ends, which lost 3 bases and 6 bases, there was a span of 9 bases. CDR1 is LNHDA, CDR2 SQIVND, per germline (reference sequence). This CDR3 has 13 residues. CDR3 nucleotides: TGTGCCAGTAGTATCCGGGGCGGTCAGCCCCAGCATTTT. This sequence encodes CASSIRGGQPQHF.

The chain is built from TRBV2 and TRBJ2-7; D is perhaps TRBD1 or TRBD2 (5 bases each). CDR1 and CDR2 from the germline V gene are SNHLY and FYNNEI. The CDR3 totals 15 residues. V dropped 1 base and J dropped 6 bases, with 16 bases sitting between them. Here the CDR3 DNA reads TGTGCCAGCAGTGAAGGAGGGACGTATGAAGTCGAGCAGTACTTC. It codes for CASSEGGTYEVEQYF. The full variable domain, in which reference TRBV2 and TRBJ2-7 provide the parts outside the CDR3, is EPEVTQTPSHQVTQMGQEVILRCVPISNHLYFYWYRQILGQKVEFLVSFYNNEISEKSEIFDDQFSVERPDGSNFTLKIRSTKLEDSAMYFCASSEGGTYEVEQYFGPGTRLTVT.

The count of this clone is one. V and J are TRBV6-5 and TRBJ2-7, with D perhaps TRBD1 or TRBD2 (5 bases each). With 0 bases removed from V and 1 base from J, the gap between germline ends came to 13 bases. The CDR3 is made up of 16 amino acids. CDR1 and CDR2 from the germline V gene are MNHEY and SVGAGI. DNA of the CDR3: TGTGCCAGCAGTTACTCGGGGGAGCGGCCTTCCTACGAGCAGTACTTC. Translating it yields CASSYSGERPSYEQYF.

The chain joins TRBV25-1 to TRBJ2-3; 7 bases map to TRBD2. Losses at the gene ends were 5 bases for V and 3 bases for J; bases not matched to a gene: 11. The germline gives CDR1 MGHDK, CDR2 SYGVNS. The CDR3 consists of 16 residues. CDR3 sequence (DNA): TGTGCCAGCAGTTCAAGATTGCGGGGGAGGACAGATACGCAGTATTTT. This translates into CASSSRLRGRTDTQYF. Drawing the rest from reference TRBV25-1 and TRBJ2-3, the complete variable domain is EADIYQTPRYLVIGTGKKITLECSQTMGHDKMYWYQQDPGMELHLIHYSYGVNSTEKGDLSSESTVSRIRTEHFPLTLESARPSHTSQYLCASSSRLRGRTDTQYFGPGTRLTVL.

The chain has TRBV11-3 and TRBJ1-2; D remains ambiguous. The V gene's germline CDR1 is SGHNT and CDR2 YENEEA. The CDR3 covers 13 residues. V lost 0 bases and J 6 bases, leaving 8 bases between the germline ends. CDR3 loop: CASSLDPGNGYTF. The CDR3 DNA follows: TGTGCCAGCAGCTTAGATCCGGGGAATGGCTACACCTTC.

This sequence joins TRBV18 and TRBJ2-7, with 7 bases aligning to TRBD1. V lost 3 bases and J lost 1; bases outside the gene matches: 15. Germline CDR1 and CDR2: KGHSH and LQKENI. This CDR3 comprises 18 residues. CDR3 amino acids: CASSPGVGTETSSYEQYF. DNA of the CDR3: TGTGCCAGCTCACCTGGGGTGGGGACAGAAACTTCTTCCTACGAGCAGTACTTC.

The rearrangement joins TRBV28 to TRBJ2-3; D might be TRBD2 (6 bases). The CDR3 totals 15 residues. The germline V and J ends were trimmed by 5 bases and 2 bases, with 14 bases remaining between them. Per germline, CDR1 MDHEN and CDR2 SYDVKM. The CDR3 loop is CASSLPLAVTDTQYF. The CDR3 coding sequence is TGTGCCAGCAGTCTCCCTTTAGCGGTCACAGATACGCAGTATTTT.

This CDR3 reads CASGQGSYEQYF. The CDR3 nucleotides read TGTGCCAGCGGACAGGGGTCCTACGAGCAGTACTTC. This chain links TRBV2 with TRBJ2-7; 9 bases match TRBD1. Germline V gene lookup returns CDR1 SNHLY and CDR2 FYNNEI. The CDR3 extends over 12 amino acids. V lost 8 bases and J lost 1; bases outside the gene matches: 0.

The table lists this clone with a count of one. The chain carries TRBV11-2 and TRBJ2-3, with TRBD2 matching over 11 bases. The junction had 12 bases not matched to a gene; V was cut back by 0 bases and J by 4 bases. The CDR3 covers 19 residues. CDR1 and CDR2 from the germline V gene are SGHAT and FQNNGV. The DNA of the CDR3 is TGTGCCAGCAGCTTAGATCCCCTGACTAGCGGGGCAGCGCCAGATACGCAGTATTTT. Its translation: CASSLDPLTSGAAPDTQYF.

The chain carries TRBV10-3 and TRBJ2-3, with a weak D call TRBD1 (6 bases). The V and J ends lost 0 bases and 5 bases respectively, with 6 bases between them. Germline V gene sequence: CDR1 ENHRY, CDR2 SYGVKD. The CDR3 covers 13 residues. The CDR3 protein is CAISESTGDTQYF. CDR3 DNA: TGTGCCATCAGTGAGTCGACAGGAGATACGCAGTATTTT.

The chain carries TRBV7-2 and TRBJ1-2; D uncertain. There are 13 residues in the CDR3. The V gene lost 5 bases and the J gene lost 6 bases, with 13 bases spanning the gap. The germline CDR1 and CDR2 sequences are SGHTA and FQGNSA. In DNA, the CDR3 is TGTGCCAGCAGCCTCTACATCAATAATGGCTACACCTTC. Translation: CASSLYINNGYTF.

V and J are TRBV11-3 and TRBJ2-7, with 8 bases fitting TRBD1. The V segment lost 5 bases and the J segment 0 bases; nucleotides outside the gene matches: 6. The germline CDR1 and CDR2 sequences are SGHNT and YENEEA. This CDR3 spans 15 amino acids. DNA for the CDR3: TGTGCCAGCAGCCCAAGACAGGGGAGCTCCTACGAGCAGTACTTC. It is translated as CASSPRQGSSYEQYF.

V gene TRBV9 combines with J gene TRBJ2-1; TRBD2 aligns across 10 bases. J was trimmed by 9 bases and V by 0 bases; bases with no gene match: 6. CDR3 length: 15 residues. Per the germline V gene, CDR1 is SGDLS and CDR2 is YYNGEE. The CDR3 nucleotides are TGTGCCAGCAGCGTAGTAAGCGGGAGGGCCACTGAGCAGTTCTTC. It specifies CASSVVSGRATEQFF.

The chain couples TRBV16 to TRBJ1-2; no definite D call. Germline CDR1 is KGHSY and CDR2 is FQNENV. V was shortened by 0 bases and J by 5 bases, with 7 bases between the two germline ends. This CDR3 region has 13 residues. CDR3 sequence: CASSQSGRYGYTF. The CDR3 DNA reads as TGTGCCAGCAGCCAATCCGGAAGATATGGCTACACCTTC.

The chain has TRBV29-1 and TRBJ1-1, with no clear D. The CDR3 sequence is 13 residues long. Germline V gene lookup returns CDR1 SQVTM and CDR2 ANQGSEA. The germline V and J ends were trimmed by 6 bases and 1 base, with 12 bases remaining between them. As DNA, the CDR3 is TGCAGCGTCGACGACGGGAGGAACACTGAAGCTTTCTTT. Translated: CSVDDGRNTEAFF. Variable domain in full (rest from reference TRBV29-1 and TRBJ1-1): SAVISQKPSRDICQRGTSLTIQCQVDSQVTMMFWYRQQPGQSLTLIATANQGSEATYESGFVIDKFPISRPNLTFSTLTVSNMSPEDSSIYLCSVDDGRNTEAFFGQGTRLTVV.

The J gene is TRBJ2-1, the V gene TRBV19; TRBD2 aligns across 11 bases. Germline V gene data show CDR1 as LNHDA and CDR2 as SQIVND (reference sequence). The CDR3 is made up of 17 amino acids. The V gene end was trimmed by 3 bases and the J gene end by 4 bases; junction bases not matched to a gene: 8. Here the CDR3 reads CASSIAPGLAVYNEQFF. The CDR3 DNA is TGTGCCAGTAGTATTGCTCCGGGACTAGCGGTTTACAATGAGCAGTTCTTC.

V gene TRBV7-2 combines with J gene TRBJ2-7, with D possibly being TRBD2 (6 bases). CDR1 and CDR2 (germline): SGHTA, FQGNSA. V was trimmed by 0 bases and J by 0 bases, leaving 12 bases between them. The CDR3 loop spans 16 amino acids. The CDR3 region is CASSLARDSPSYEQYF. In DNA, the CDR3 is TGTGCCAGCAGCTTAGCGCGGGACTCCCCCTCCTACGAGCAGTACTTC.

CDR3 region: CSVRAGLDTGELFF. CDR3 nucleotide sequence: TGCAGCGTTCGGGCGGGGCTCGACACCGGGGAGCTGTTTTTT. The chain couples TRBV29-1 to TRBJ2-2, with TRBD2 as a possible D gene (6 bases). Germline CDR1 and CDR2: SQVTM and ANQGSEA. With 5 bases removed from V and 3 bases from J, the gap between germline ends came to 13 bases. The CDR3 sequence is 14 residues long.